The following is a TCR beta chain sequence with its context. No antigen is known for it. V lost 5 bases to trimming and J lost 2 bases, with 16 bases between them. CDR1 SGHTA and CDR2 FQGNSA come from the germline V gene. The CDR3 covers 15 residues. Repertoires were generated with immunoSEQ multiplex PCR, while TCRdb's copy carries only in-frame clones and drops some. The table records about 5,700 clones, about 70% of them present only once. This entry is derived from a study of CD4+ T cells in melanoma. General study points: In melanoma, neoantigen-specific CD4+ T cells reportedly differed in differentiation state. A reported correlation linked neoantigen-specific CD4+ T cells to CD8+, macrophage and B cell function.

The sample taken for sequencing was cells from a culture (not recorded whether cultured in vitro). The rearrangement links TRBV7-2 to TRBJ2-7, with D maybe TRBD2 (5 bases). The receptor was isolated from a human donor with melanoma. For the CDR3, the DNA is TGTGCCAGCAGCCCGGGGTCGGCCGGCGCCTACGAGCAGTACTTC. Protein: CASSPGSAGAYEQYF. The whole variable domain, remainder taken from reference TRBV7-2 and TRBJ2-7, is GAGVSQSPSNKVTEKGKDVELRCDPISGHTALYWYRQSLGQGLEFLIYFQGNSAPDKSGLPSDRFSAERTGGSVSTLTIQRTQQEDSAVYLCASSPGSAGAYEQYFGPGTRLTVT.